This T cell receptor (beta chain) was obtained from a study of control samples from healthy donors and cancer patients. CDR1 and CDR2 (germline): SQVTM, ANQGSEA. J lost 4 bases, V lost 6 bases, and 5 bases had no gene match. The CDR3 loop spans 12 amino acids. Sequencing used immunoSEQ multiplex PCR; TCRdb keeps in-frame clones, though not all of them. The sample records roughly 73,000 clones, about 80% being singletons. This chain connects TRBV29-1 to TRBJ2-7; TRBD2 agrees at 8 bases. Sequencing used blood. This TCR was recovered from a man in his forties or fifties in good health. The CDR3 region has the DNA TGCAGCGTCGGTAGCGGGATGTACGAGCAGTACTTC. It is translated as CSVGSGMYEQYF.